This entry features one TCR beta chain sequence. Its binding antigen is unknown. No per-base quality is available; no much larger clone lies one base away. In the prospective study, participants were roughly 18 to 100 years old, resided in about two dozen geographic areas of the United States, and were enrolled through a virtual design. In the prospective study, participants were assigned to cohorts based on the clinical history participants reported in a screening survey and a study questionnaire. For ImmuneRACE Cohort 3, a participant was defined as recovered based on two consecutive negative NP/OP PCR tests, clearance by a healthcare professional, or resolution of symptoms. In the prospective study, mobile phlebotomists collected whole blood, serum and a nasopharyngeal or oropharyngeal swab from each participant. Prospective study participants could optionally give additional blood draws and questionnaires over a roughly two-month period. Blood samples from the prospective study were shipped frozen or at room temperature prior to DNA extraction.

The entry originates in a study of blood T cell repertoires in COVID-19 (dated by TCRdb to the early 2020s). Study-wide context: Samples covering the acute and convalescent phases of COVID-19 were provided by collaborators in the United States, Italy and Spain. The prospective study material was composed of cDNA or gDNA derived from T cells, B-cell-depleted T cells, or PBMCs. The dataset comprised deeply sampled blood TCRbeta repertoires from subjects exposed to, actively infected with, or recovered from COVID-19. The repertoires were released in a freely available public database intended as a resource for research on the immune response to SARS-CoV-2. The samples were drawn from two sources: the first 160 participants of the ongoing ImmuneRACE study, and 1,200 or so subjects contributed by 6 global collaborators. Sample metadata almost always included a de-identified subject ID, COVID-19 status, age in years and sex. Where HLA class I and class II types were available, the types were taken from metadata supplied by the sample provider, not from assay-based typing.

TCRbeta CDR3 regions were amplified from genomic DNA by means of the immunoSEQ Assay, a bias-controlled multiplex PCR. Per the authors' processing: Nucleated cell counts per sample were estimated from amplification of reference gene primers within the assay. To quantify the absolute abundance of each unique TCRbeta CDR3 rearrangement, sequence reads were collapsed and filtered. Productive Simpson clonality was computed per sample as the square root of Simpson's diversity index over productive rearrangements. Held by TCRdb, this immuneACCESS table contains in-frame sequences only and omits some clones. Under half of the omission traces to an unresolved V gene where checked; the cause of the rest is unknown. V and J calls and clone size are as listed in that table; D and trimming were resolved from the DNA. The table for this sample lists about 300,000 clones; approximately 92% of them were counted only once. 1% to 1.3% of the sample is held by the ten biggest clonotypes.

What the authors observed across the whole study: The amount of clinical and demographic metadata varied by source and participant and was provided uncurated.

The CDR3, cysteine through phenylalanine, is 16 amino acids long. The entry retains the CDR3 DNA only, 48 bases that are in frame from base 1. The germline V gene sets CDR1 to SQVTM and CDR2 to ANQGSEA. The germline V and J ends show losses of 0 bases and 5 bases respectively, and no gene match explains 9 bases of the junction. The TCR comes from a woman aged 30 to 39 who had recovered from COVID-19. Recombination linked TRBV29-1 to TRBJ2-5; 10 of the junction bases match TRBD1. Source material: PBMCs or T cells enriched from blood (not recorded which). The CDR3 reads CSVEDLRTGGSETQYF. The sequenced DNA is TGCAGCGTTGAAGATCTTAGGACAGGGGGTTCTGAGACCCAGTACTTC.